These T cell receptor beta chains were read from a single sample in a study of cytomegalovirus exposure and HLA in healthy donors. The method was immunoSEQ multiplex PCR; TCRdb's version includes in-frame clones alone and lacks a portion of them. The sample shows around 190,000 clones, 80% to 90% of them seen only once. Sequences were obtained from PBMCs. The receptors shown here come from a woman in her thirties in good health and CMV-seronegative. CDR3s include the opening cysteine and the closing phenylalanine or tryptophan. D genes are given only for firm matches. The size of a clone is reported for some rows only, either as once, few or many, or as a class for expanded clones.

v_gene	abundance	j_gene	d_gene	CDR3nt	CDR3aa
TRBV15	-	TRBJ2-2	TRBD1	TGTGCCACCAGCAGAGATTGGGGACAGGGATCCACCGGGGAGCTGTTTTTT	CATSRDWGQGSTGELFF
TRBV6-5	-	TRBJ1-2	-	TGTGCCAGCAGTTACTTACAGGGAAACTCTGGCTACACCTTC	CASSYLQGNSGYTF
TRBV4-1	few	TRBJ2-1	TRBD2	TGCGCCAGCAGCTATAATTTAGCGGGAGTGATGTTGGGTGAGCAGTTCTTC	CASSYNLAGVMLGEQFF
TRBV10-1	-	TRBJ2-1	-	TGCGCCAGCAGCGGGGGTATGACAGCGGTGGACAATGAGCAGTTCTTC	CASSGGMTAVDNEQFF
TRBV30	-	TRBJ1-4	-	TGTGCCTGGAACTCGTACCCAAATGAAAAACTGTTTTTT	CAWNSYPNEKLFF
TRBV5-1	-	TRBJ2-2	-	TGCGCCAGCCTGCCACAGGGCGCGAACACCGGGGAGCTGTTTTTT	CASLPQGANTGELFF
TRBV18	-	TRBJ1-5	TRBD1	TGTGCCAGCTCAAGCCAGGGGGCGCGGAATCAGCCCCAGCATTTT	CASSSQGARNQPQHF
TRBV4-1	-	TRBJ1-1	-	TGCGCCAGCAGCCAAGATTACATTTTGCTTGACACTGAAGCTTTCTTT	CASSQDYILLDTEAFF
TRBV7-8	-	TRBJ1-1	-	TGTGCCAGCAGCTTCAACAGCTTGAACACTGAAGCTTTCTTT	CASSFNSLNTEAFF
TRBV5-1	-	TRBJ2-1	TRBD1	TGCGCCAGCAGCCCGGACAGGGAAGGTAATGAGCAGTTCTTC	CASSPDREGNEQFF
TRBV7-6	-	TRBJ2-3	-	TGTGCCAGCAGCTCGAGGGACACAGATACGCAGTATTTT	CASSSRDTDTQYF
TRBV28	-	TRBJ2-3	TRBD2	TGTGCCAGCAGTTCGGCGGGGGGGGGTACAGATACGCAGTATTTT	CASSSAGGGTDTQYF
TRBV4-1	-	TRBJ2-7	TRBD1	TGCGCCAGCAGCCAAGGGCGACAGGGCGGGTACGAGCAGTACTTC	CASSQGRQGGYEQYF
TRBV4-1	-	TRBJ2-3	-	TGCGCCAGCAGCCAAGATCCGGTCTTAGATACGCAGTATTTT	CASSQDPVLDTQYF
TRBV6-1	-	TRBJ2-1	TRBD2	TGTGCCAGCAGTGAAGTGGCGGGGGGGCTAGGTGAGCAGTTCTTC	CASSEVAGGLGEQFF
TRBV2	-	TRBJ1-1	-	TGTGCCAGCAAGAAGACAGAGAGGAACACTGAAGCTTTCTTT	CASKKTERNTEAFF
TRBV19	few	TRBJ1-5	-	TGTGCCAGTAGTCTCCGGGGTCCTCAGCCCCAGCATTTT	CASSLRGPQPQHF
TRBV18	-	TRBJ2-7	-	TGTGCCAGCTCACCAAGCGGGTCAAGTCCCTACGAGCAGTACTTC	CASSPSGSSPYEQYF
TRBV7-9	-	TRBJ2-1	-	TGTGCCAGCAGACGTAAACGGGATGAGCAGTTCTTC	CASRRKRDEQFF
TRBV19	-	TRBJ2-1	-	TGTGCCAGTAGTACCCCTAGCGAGCATGAGCAGTTCTTC	CASSTPSEHEQFF
TRBV27	few	TRBJ2-7	-	TGTGCCAGCAGTATCCTCTCCTACGAGCAGTACTTC	CASSILSYEQYF
TRBV30	-	TRBJ1-3	TRBD1	TGTGCCTGGTGGACAGGATACTCTGGAAACACCATATATTTT	CAWWTGYSGNTIYF
TRBV7-6	few	TRBJ1-6	-	TGTGCCAGCAGCTTAGGGGAGAATTCACCCCTCCACTTT	CASSLGENSPLHF
TRBV28	-	TRBJ2-7	TRBD1	TGTGCCAGCCGCCCGGGACAGGCCTACGAGCAGTACTTC	CASRPGQAYEQYF
TRBV2	-	TRBJ1-2	TRBD1	TGTGCCAGCAGTGAAGGACAGGGCAACTATGGCTACACCTTC	CASSEGQGNYGYTF
TRBV28	-	TRBJ1-2	-	TGTGCCAGCAGTCCGAGTTTCGGACAGTATGGCTACACCTTC	CASSPSFGQYGYTF
TRBV7-2	-	TRBJ1-5	-	TGTGCCAGCAGCGCGCATTCTAGGACACCCAGGCCCCAGCATTTT	CASSAHSRTPRPQHF
TRBV5-1	-	TRBJ2-1	TRBD2	TGCGCCAGCAGCTCCCTGGGGGAGGGTGCTACTAGCGGAAAAAGCTCCTACAATGAGCAGTTCTTC	CASSSLGEGATSGKSSYNEQFF
TRBV6-1	-	TRBJ1-1	TRBD1	TGTGCCAGCCCGACAGGGGGAAACACTGAAGCTTTCTTT	CASPTGGNTEAFF
TRBV11-2	few	TRBJ2-7	-	TGTGCCAGCAGCTTAGGAGACAGTCTCTCCTACGAGCAGTACTTC	CASSLGDSLSYEQYF
TRBV19	-	TRBJ2-3	TRBD1	TGTGCCAGTAGGCCGCTGGGACAGGGGACAGATACGCAGTATTTT	CASRPLGQGTDTQYF
TRBV9	-	TRBJ1-6	-	TGTGCCAGCAGCGACCTCAGGGCAGGGGTTAATTCACCCCTCCACTTT	CASSDLRAGVNSPLHF
TRBV5-6	-	TRBJ1-1	-	TGTGCCAGCAGCTTAACGACTTCTGAAGCTTTCTTT	CASSLTTSEAFF
TRBV7-9	-	TRBJ1-2	TRBD1	TGTGCCAGCAGCGGACAGGGAGGGTATGGCTACACCTTC	CASSGQGGYGYTF
TRBV29-1	-	TRBJ1-1	TRBD1	TGCAGCGGCCTCCAGGGGGTGCGAACTGAAGCTTTCTTT	CSGLQGVRTEAFF
TRBV19	-	TRBJ1-4	TRBD1	TGTGCCAGTAGTAGGACAGGGGAGAATGAAAAACTGTTTTTT	CASSRTGENEKLFF
TRBV19	-	TRBJ1-2	TRBD1	TGTGCCAGTACCCCGCGACAGGGGGCAAGTGGGTATGGCTACACCTTC	CASTPRQGASGYGYTF
TRBV28	few	TRBJ1-6	TRBD1	TGTGCCAGCATCCTGACAGGGACCAATTCACCCCTCCACTTT	CASILTGTNSPLHF
TRBV11-3	-	TRBJ2-2	-	TGTGCCAGCAGCTTAATATCCTGGGCAGGGGCAAACGGGGAGCTGTTTTTT	CASSLISWAGANGELFF
TRBV7-2	few	TRBJ2-3	-	TGTGCCAGCAGCTTAGATTACCCGGGAGTAGGGTCAGATACGCAGTATTTT	CASSLDYPGVGSDTQYF
TRBV6-5	-	TRBJ1-4	TRBD1	TGTGCCAGCAGTTACCTCGGGACAGGAGATCCCCTGTTTTTT	CASSYLGTGDPLFF
TRBV27	-	TRBJ2-5	-	TGTGCCAGCAGTTTTAGAGTGGAAGAGACCCAGTACTTC	CASSFRVEETQYF
TRBV7-9	once	TRBJ2-7	TRBD1	TGTGCCAGCAGCGCCCGACAGGGCTACTACGAGCAGTACTTC	CASSARQGYYEQYF
TRBV27	-	TRBJ1-3	TRBD1	TGTGCCAGCAGTTTCAGGGGGTCTGGAAACACCATATATTTT	CASSFRGSGNTIYF
TRBV5-1	-	TRBJ2-3	TRBD2	TGCGCCAGCAGCACCTCTAGCGGTTCCACAGATACGCAGTATTTT	CASSTSSGSTDTQYF